This is a list of T cell receptor beta chains from one sample in a study of cytomegalovirus exposure and HLA in healthy donors. Data came from immunoSEQ multiplex PCR; TCRdb stores just in-frame clones and leaves some out. Among 150,000 to 200,000 clones, approximately 67% were seen once, and the ten largest hold 2.5% to 3%. Sequencing was carried out using PBMCs. These TCRs come from a man aged 35-49 years in good health and CMV-seronegative. Each CDR3 is given with its conserved first and last residue. A D gene is named only where the DNA matches it firmly. Only some rows state a clone size, as once, few, many or a class for expanded clones.

D gene: TRBD1; V gene: TRBV12-5; J gene: TRBJ1-1; clone size: .; CDR3 DNA: TGTGCTAGTGGTTCACGACAGGGAGAAGCTTTCTTT; CDR3 protein: CASGSRQGEAFF
D gene: TRBD2; V gene: TRBV10-3; J gene: TRBJ2-2; clone size: few; CDR3 DNA: TGTGCCATCAGTCTAGCGGGCACCGGGGAGCTGTTTTTT; CDR3 protein: CAISLAGTGELFF
D gene: TRBD2; V gene: TRBV19; J gene: TRBJ2-7; clone size: .; CDR3 DNA: TGTGCCAGTAGTCCGGGGGGGCTGTACGAGCAGTACTTC; CDR3 protein: CASSPGGLYEQYF
D gene: TRBD1; V gene: TRBV19; J gene: TRBJ1-1; clone size: .; CDR3 DNA: TGTGCCAGTAGTATATATGGGAGGACAGGGAACACTGAAGCTTTCTTT; CDR3 protein: CASSIYGRTGNTEAFF
D gene: .; V gene: TRBV6-6; J gene: TRBJ2-2; clone size: .; CDR3 DNA: TGTGCCAGCAACACAGGGACGAACACCGGGGAGCTGTTTTTT; CDR3 protein: CASNTGTNTGELFF
D gene: TRBD2; V gene: TRBV5-6; J gene: TRBJ2-5; clone size: .; CDR3 DNA: TGTGCCAGCAGCTTGGCTATAGCGGGCCAAGAGACCCAGTACTTC; CDR3 protein: CASSLAIAGQETQYF
D gene: .; V gene: TRBV7-9; J gene: TRBJ2-3; clone size: few; CDR3 DNA: TGTGCCAGCAGCCGACGTCGGGGTCCGGCAGAAGATACGCAGTATTTT; CDR3 protein: CASSRRRGPAEDTQYF
D gene: .; V gene: TRBV10-3; J gene: TRBJ1-3; clone size: .; CDR3 DNA: TGTGCCATCAGTGAGTCGTTACAGTCTGGAAACACCATATATTTT; CDR3 protein: CAISESLQSGNTIYF
D gene: .; V gene: TRBV18; J gene: TRBJ1-5; clone size: .; CDR3 DNA: TGTGCCAGCTCCCCCCAGGAGGGGTCCAATCAGCCCCAGCATTTT; CDR3 protein: CASSPQEGSNQPQHF
D gene: .; V gene: TRBV7-2; J gene: TRBJ2-7; clone size: once; CDR3 DNA: TGTGCCAGCAGCTTAGTTCAGGGTCCCTCCTACGAGCAGTACTTC; CDR3 protein: CASSLVQGPSYEQYF
D gene: .; V gene: TRBV13; J gene: TRBJ1-3; clone size: .; CDR3 DNA: TGTGCCAGCAGCTTAGGTAGAGGGAGCTCTGGAAACACCATATATTTT; CDR3 protein: CASSLGRGSSGNTIYF
D gene: .; V gene: TRBV7-3; J gene: TRBJ2-1; clone size: few; CDR3 DNA: TGTGCCAGCAGCTTGGAGGGCCCCGGGAGCTCCTACAATGAGCAGTTCTTC; CDR3 protein: CASSLEGPGSSYNEQFF